This TCR beta chain was sequenced for a study of cytomegalovirus exposure and HLA in healthy donors. A note on this clone: Its antigen is as yet unknown.

The V end was cut by 3 bases, the J end by 3 bases, with 14 bases between. This CDR3 is 16 amino acids long. Per germline, CDR1 SEHNR and CDR2 FQNEAQ (reference sequence). PCR primers comprised 60 Vbeta and 13 Jbeta primers. The protocol was immunoSEQ multiplex PCR, while the TCRdb copy is restricted to in-frame clones and leaves out a portion. The top ten hold over 2.5% of the sample, which has around 140,000 clones, around 82% seen once. The study, taken as a whole, reports: One variant, a missense change in DCLRE1C, was linked in a later analysis to TCR beta V- and J-gene trimming. Highly shared variants forming one cluster were likely a sequencing artifact. The authors later found HLA-associated TCR beta chains more clonally expanded than equally common others. Both high specificity and high sensitivity reportedly marked the classifier's diagnosis of cytomegalovirus status.

Sequenced: PBMCs. V gene TRBV7-9 combines with J gene TRBJ2-2, with D perhaps matching TRBD2 (5 bases). The receptor was derived from a female donor in good health and CMV-seronegative. The CDR3 is CASSFNTGKYTGELFF. CDR3 DNA sequence: TGTGCCAGCAGCTTTAACACGGGGAAGTACACCGGGGAGCTGTTTTTT.